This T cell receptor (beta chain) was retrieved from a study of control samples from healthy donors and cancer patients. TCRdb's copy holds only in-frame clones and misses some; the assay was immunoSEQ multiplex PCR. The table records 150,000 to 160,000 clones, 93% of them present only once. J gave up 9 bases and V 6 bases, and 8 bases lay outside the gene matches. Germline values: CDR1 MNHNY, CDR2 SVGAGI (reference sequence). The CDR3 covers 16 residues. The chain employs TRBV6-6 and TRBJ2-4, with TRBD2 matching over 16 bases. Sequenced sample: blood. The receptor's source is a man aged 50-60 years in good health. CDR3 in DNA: TGTGCCAGCAGAGGGACTAGCGGGAGGGTCCTGGGCATTCAGTACTTC. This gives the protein CASRGTSGRVLGIQYF.